This note documents a single T cell receptor beta chain sequence. Its antigen is undetermined. This record belongs to a study of OX40 agonist ivuxolimab in advanced cancers. Overall study: Three dose-escalation patients had partial responses: one with hepatocellular carcinoma and two with cutaneous melanoma. Overall study findings and caveats: CD4+ T cells averaged fewer expanded clones than CD8+ T cells. Clones of CD4+ and CD8+ blood T cells grew by week 6 at doses of 0.1 to 3.0 mg/kg.

Method: immunoSEQ multiplex PCR; TCRdb's copy keeps in-frame clones and lacks some. Counted here are 100,000 to 150,000 clones, about nine tenths occurring once; the ten biggest clones make up 0.8% to 1%. Germline V gene lookup returns CDR1 MDHEN and CDR2 SYDVKM. V was cut by 5 bases and J by 6 bases, with 25 bases left in between. The CDR3 runs 17 residues. The sequence was obtained from an adult with an advanced solid tumor such as melanoma, head and neck, liver or kidney cancer. The V call is TRBV28, the J call TRBJ1-2, with D perhaps matching TRBD1 (6 bases). The specimen comprised CD4+ or CD8+ T cells sorted from blood, sampled in a trial of the OX40 agonist ivuxolimab. This CDR3 is CASSAASTGGTLDGYTF. The CDR3 nucleotides read TGTGCCAGCAGTGCGGCATCGACAGGTGGTACATTGGATGGCTACACCTTC.